The present T cell receptor (beta chain) was sequenced within a study of cytomegalovirus exposure and HLA in healthy donors listed by TCRdb under 2017. About the investigation overall: An earlier analysis of some 500 of the donors reported approximately 300 Gb of sequence data and 100 million to 140 million unique TCR beta sequences from some 180 million T cells. Roughly 300 gigabases of sequencing data and around 80 million unique TCR sequences made up an early release that covered 500 to 650 HLA-typed donors. Of the roughly 390 genotyped donors, approximately 83% fell in the genetic ancestry cluster associated with self-reported Caucasian donors. The study aimed to test whether cataloging public T cell receptors could reveal signatures of past pathogen exposure. The study profiled the T cell repertoires of hundreds of subjects by immunosequencing and related them to cytomegalovirus serostatus. In addition to the first cohort of 650 to 750 subjects, a separate validation cohort of 120 different subjects was used. To predict cytomegalovirus infection status, the study brought together high-throughput TCR immunosequencing, statistical association of individual TCRs with disease status, and machine learning. In a later analysis, previously published TCR beta repertoires from several hundred donors were re-analyzed and high-resolution HLA genotyping was added so that TCR occurrence patterns could be studied. In the later analysis, no new phenotypic data were used to find candidate immune exposures; instead, reliance was placed on TCR beta sequences and their occurrence across donors. An earlier analysis of 587 of the donors applied high-throughput TCR beta sequencing to assess whether each TCR beta V gene segment acted as functional or pseudogenic. Donor age, sex, ethnicity and CMV serostatus were collected together with the repertoire data. Genome-wide SNP genotypes for about 55% of the roughly 670 donors were used in a later genetic analysis, which treated that subset as a discovery cohort. All discovery cohort repertoires had been generated on a single sequencing platform. Both class I and class II loci were covered by HLA typing, at four-digit resolution. The number of donors typed differed by locus, with roughly 629-640 for A, B, C, DRB1 and DQB1, around 500 for DQA1, over 600 for DPA1, and some 440 for DPB1. Four or five DR-DQ haplotypes were handled as single units for association and clustering because linkage in the cohort was strong. Across 398 genotyped donors of the cohort, an average of approximately 220,000 unique TCR beta nucleotide sequences per donor were sequenced, and 15% to 20% of those sequences were non-productive.

To prepare the library, the immunoSEQ multiplex PCR assay was applied. A mixture of 60 forward primers for TCR Vbeta segments and 13 reverse primers for TCR Jbeta segments was used in the multiplex PCR. The CDR3 region of rearranged TCR beta genes was amplified from genomic DNA by a multiplex PCR assay. The Illumina HiSeq System was used to sequence the amplified TCR beta libraries as 87-base-pair reads. Processing in the source paper ran as follows. Across the 670 or so repertoires, a later analysis counted roughly 77 million unique TCR beta chains, around 11 million of which were shared by at least two donors. Raw reads were error-corrected and collapsed into unique sequences with a nearest-neighbor algorithm that merged closely related sequences to remove PCR and sequencing errors. Alignment of CDR3 sequences to IMGT reference sequences was used to assign V, D and J gene segments. For a sequence to be retained, a match of at least six nucleotides was required to both a V gene segment and a J gene segment. Rearrangements were called productive when the CDR3 lacked stop codons and stayed in frame with V and J; all others were non-productive. Following IMGT convention, CDR3 was defined as the stretch from the second conserved V-encoded cysteine up to the conserved J-encoded phenylalanine. The earlier analysis of about 570 of the donors excluded any sequence lacking an unambiguous match to a single V gene segment. An earlier analysis of under 750 of the donors called V segments functional above 56.7% productive rearrangements and segregating when the between-donor standard deviation exceeded 5%. A statistical classification framework was developed to diagnose cytomegalovirus status using the catalog of TCR beta chain sequences. A later analysis assigned V and J genes by comparing TCR nucleotide sequences with IMGT/GENE-DB human TR gene sequences. Using the TCRdist pipeline, a later analysis assigned CDR3 sequences along with most-parsimonious VDJ recombination scenarios. A later analysis defined each TCR beta chain by its CDR3 amino acid sequence plus V-gene family, and excluded reads lacking a unique V-gene family. In a later analysis, approximately 590 highly shared, low-generation-probability nucleotide sequences were removed to address suspected cross-contamination and a sequencing artifact. In a later analysis, a clonal expansion index for each public chain was calculated from normalized within-repertoire ranks of inferred template counts. In a later analysis, generation probabilities were computed with a VDJ recombination model fitted to out-of-frame rearrangements, and the resulting probabilities were checked against IGoR. A later analysis scored TCR-TCR, TCR-HLA and TCR-CMV co-occurrence with hypergeometric tests, applying a repertoire-size bias correction to TCR pairs. In a later analysis, false discovery rates were estimated by permuting HLA or CMV assignments 20 times. In a later analysis, co-occurring TCRs were grouped using DBSCAN, and TCRdist sequence similarity was added for clustering within HLA-allele-positive subsets. Repertoires with fewer than 30,000 or more than 120,000 public chains, plus five repertoires with anomalous nucleotide sharing, were excluded from co-occurrence clustering. Sourced from immuneACCESS, this table was stored by TCRdb with only in-frame sequences that have V and J called. A share of the clones is absent; for the studies checked, an unresolved V gene accounts for under half, and the remainder has no known explanation. The DNA gave D and trimming, while V, J and clone size come from that table. The sample records some 110,000 clones, about four fifths of which are singletons. The top ten hold approximately 3.9% of the sample.

The paper's findings and limits, for the study overall: In an earlier analysis of a few hundred of the donors, most TCR beta V segments were observed in productive rearrangements about 87% or about 30% of the time, broadly matching IMGT annotations. In a later genetic analysis, a missense DCLRE1C variant was associated with V-gene and J-gene trimming of TCR beta chains, and the association was replicated in an independent cohort. According to a later genetic analysis, donors in an Asian-associated ancestry cluster had fewer N-insertions in productive TCRs than the approximately 650-donor mean. In the study, around 160 TCR beta chains were listed as associated with cytomegalovirus. The cohort was sequenced for TCR beta chains only, and without alpha or paired-chain data the features that could be detected were limited. Immune exposure information for the cohort was limited to CMV serostatus. In vitro tests confirmed that a few of the cytomegalovirus-associated TCR beta chains recognize cytomegalovirus antigens. In a later analysis, several top co-occurrence clusters were reported to appear linked to parvovirus B19, influenza, CMV and Epstein-Barr virus. The earlier analysis of some 560 of the donors excluded 15 to 20 rarely observed V segments, including chromosome 9 orphons, because counts were too low. In a later analysis, HLA-associated TCR beta chains showed more clonal expansion and lower generation probabilities than non-associated chains that were equally common. Because some donors lacked HLA typing at each locus, the association tests relied only on the typed subset. Roughly uniform sequencing depth across donors was assumed in presence/absence analyses, although this assumption may not hold. Across donors, most TCR sequences were observed very rarely, whereas some public TCRs were present in many individuals. A further reported finding was that TCR beta sequences accurately predicted the HLA-A and HLA-B alleles for most subjects in the first cohort. When HLA alleles, especially DR and DQ, strongly co-occurred, attributing TCR associations to individual alleles was difficult. Correlated functional status among segregating V segments might be attributable to linkage disequilibrium, but an unknown experimental factor could not be ruled out. In a later analysis, TCR association rates were found to vary across HLA loci, with the most associated TCRs seen for DRB1 alleles and the fewest for HLA-C alleles. The classifier was reported to diagnose cytomegalovirus status with high specificity and sensitivity in both the original cohort and the validation cohort. A cluster of highly shared sequence variants was judged likely to be a technical artifact of the sequencing pipeline. The authors suggested that the approach could potentially be generalized to other disease states and immunological phenotypes. Most CMV-associated TCR beta chains appeared to be HLA-restricted in a later analysis, and the HLA associations seemed to be driven largely by CMV exposure. In a later analysis, 15,000 to 20,000 TCR beta sequences were associated with specific HLA alleles at a false discovery rate of 0.05.

A note on this clone: It has no known antigen specificity. Per-base qualities were not stored, and no clone one base away is much larger.

In total, roughly 670 healthy bone marrow donors made up the cohort. All cohort members were sampled while nominally healthy, although unrecorded immune exposures were likely present. The donor was CMV seronegative and belonged to the group of under 400 seronegative cohort members. A peripheral blood sample was collected from each donor, and TCR beta sequencing was performed on peripheral blood mononuclear cells. Genomic DNA was extracted from the blood cell samples with the Qiagen DNeasy Blood Extraction Kit. Sequenced material: PBMCs. This TCR derives from a man aged 40-49 years in good health and CMV-seronegative.

The base sequence is TGTGCCAGCAGCTTGGAAGCGGGGGGTCACACCGGGGAGCTGTTTTTT. Its coded protein is CASSLEAGGHTGELFF. The chain is encoded by TRBV7-6 joined to TRBJ2-2; TRBD2 fits 9 bases in the junction. Compared with germline, V lacks 3 bases and J lacks 3 bases; bases without a gene match: 5. CDR1 and CDR2, per the germline V gene, are SGHVS and FNYEAQ. Counted from cysteine to phenylalanine, this CDR3 has 16 amino acids. Of all the DNA, just the CDR3 is kept, 48 bases in frame from base 1.